These 24 T cell receptor beta chains originate from one sample sequenced in a study of blood T cell repertoires in COVID-19. TCRdb's table, derived via immunoSEQ multiplex PCR, lists solely in-frame clones and lacks some. The data show some 40,000 clones, around 90% seen once. Material for sequencing was peripheral blood. These receptor sequences come from a man aged 45-65 years with COVID-19, enrolled during active disease.

The rearrangement links TRBV7-8 to TRBJ2-3; no firm D call. Trimming took 5 bases from V and 4 from J, leaving 10 bases between them. This CDR3 comprises 13 residues. The V gene's germline CDR1 is SGHVS and CDR2 FQNEAQ. The CDR3 spells CASSPLGADTQYF. The CDR3 nucleotides read TGTGCCAGCAGCCCGTTAGGAGCAGATACGCAGTATTTT.

The V gene is TRBV20-1, the J gene TRBJ2-1, with a weak D call TRBD2 (6 bases). CDR3 size: 11 residues. Germline V gene lookup returns CDR1 DFQATT and CDR2 SNEGSKA (reference sequence). Trimming cost V 3 bases and J 8 bases, with 8 bases left between them. The chain's CDR3 is CSARGGDEQFF. DNA of the CDR3: TGCAGTGCTAGGGGGGGAGATGAGCAGTTCTTC.

This chain connects TRBV4-1 to TRBJ1-2; 7 bases agree with TRBD1. CDR3 length: 15 residues. Trimming cost V 4 bases and J 8 bases; bases outside gene matches: 13. Germline lookup yields CDR1 MGHRA and CDR2 YSYEKL. Written as DNA, the CDR3 is TGCGCCAGCAGCCTCCTACAGGGGAGGTTTGGAGGCTACACCTTC. Amino acids: CASSLLQGRFGGYTF.

V usage is TRBV5-4 and J usage is TRBJ2-7, with 8 bases aligning to TRBD1. J was trimmed by 3 bases and V by 4 bases; bases with no gene match: 6. Germline V gene data show CDR1 as SGHNT and CDR2 as YYREEE (reference sequence). The CDR3 sequence is 14 residues long. CDR3 DNA: TGTGCCAGCAGCGTCGACAGGGGTGACTACGAGCAGTACTTC. Residues: CASSVDRGDYEQYF.

The rearrangement joins TRBV28 to TRBJ2-1, with 10 bases that match TRBD1. CDR1 is MDHEN and CDR2 is SYDVKM in the germline V gene. Trimming took 4 bases from V and 5 from J; bases not matched to a gene: 11. The CDR3 is 17 residues long. CDR3 nucleotides: TGTGCCAGCAGTTCTACCGGGACAGGGGTGTTCGACAATGAGCAGTTCTTC. It translates to CASSSTGTGVFDNEQFF.

The chain combines TRBV27 with TRBJ2-7, with TRBD1 as a possible D gene (6 bases). CDR1 is MNHEY, CDR2 SMNVEV, per germline (reference sequence). CDR3 length: 14 residues. Trimming removed 6 bases at V and 3 bases at J, with 15 bases between. CDR3 sequence reads: CASSFTVGGYEQYF. CDR3 nucleotide sequence: TGTGCCAGCAGCTTTACAGTAGGGGGCTACGAGCAGTACTTC.

The rearrangement joins TRBV30 to TRBJ2-3; D gene uncertain. Per germline, CDR1 GTSNPN and CDR2 SVGIG (reference sequence). The ends were cut back, 0 bases at V and 6 bases at J, with 7 bases in the middle. The CDR3 length is 12 residues. The CDR3, as DNA: TGTGCCTGGAGTGTAGCCCGTGATACGCAGTATTTT. Protein sequence: CAWSVARDTQYF.

The rearrangement uses TRBV7-2 and TRBJ2-7; tentative D call: TRBD2 (6 bases). The CDR3 totals 15 residues. Trimming left V 5 bases short and J 6 bases short, with 20 bases between. In germline, CDR1 is SGHTA, CDR2 FQGNSA. The DNA for the CDR3 is TGTGCCAGCAGCCTAAGACAAGGAGGGTTTGGCGAGCAGTACTTC. Residues: CASSLRQGGFGEQYF. The complete variable domain, with remaining parts taken from reference TRBV7-2 and TRBJ2-7, reads GAGVSQSPSNKVTEKGKDVELRCDPISGHTALYWYRQSLGQGLEFLIYFQGNSAPDKSGLPSDRFSAERTGGSVSTLTIQRTQQEDSAVYLCASSLRQGGFGEQYFGPGTRLTVT.

The chain links TRBV7-8 to TRBJ2-1, with unresolved D. The V gene lost 1 base and the J gene lost 7 bases, with 14 bases spanning the gap. The CDR3 totals 15 residues. CDR1 SGHVS and CDR2 FQNEAQ come from the germline V gene. The CDR3 loop reads CASSLVWASLNEQFF. The CDR3 coding sequence is TGTGCCAGCAGCTTAGTATGGGCCTCCTTGAATGAGCAGTTCTTC.

V gene TRBV18 combines with J gene TRBJ1-5, with 7 bases matching TRBD1. The CDR3 contains 15 residues. Germline CDR1 and CDR2: KGHSH and LQKENI. V shed 6 bases, J shed 5 bases, and the junction held 10 bases outside the gene matches. As DNA, the CDR3 is TGTGCCAGCTCCCCCGGAGGGGGCGCGGATCAGCCCCAGCATTTT. Translation gives CASSPGGGADQPQHF.

CDR3 protein: CSVEGSGEQTQYF. As DNA, the CDR3 is TGCAGCGTTGAGGGCTCCGGGGAGCAGACCCAGTACTTC. The J gene is TRBJ2-5, the V gene TRBV29-1, with D maybe TRBD2 (5 bases). The germline V and J ends were trimmed by 3 bases and 6 bases, with 14 bases remaining between them. The CDR3 sequence is 13 residues long. Germline CDR1 reads SQVTM; CDR2 reads ANQGSEA.

This clone has only a few counts. The genes are TRBV5-1 and TRBJ1-1, with a possible D match to TRBD1 (5 bases). Trimming removed 5 bases at V and 6 bases at J, with 20 bases between. This CDR3 is built from 15 residues. Germline CDR1 is SGHRS and CDR2 is YFSETQ. In DNA form, the CDR3 reads TGCGCCAGCAGTTCCGGGACCCTAGGGAGGGCTGAAGCTTTCTTT. It is translated as CASSSGTLGRAEAFF.

The chain carries TRBV7-9 and TRBJ1-4; tentatively, D is TRBD1 (6 bases). Germline V gene lookup returns CDR1 SEHNR and CDR2 FQNEAQ (reference sequence). The CDR3 has 15 amino acids. V lost 4 bases to trimming and J lost 3 bases, with 12 bases between them. The CDR3 spells CASSSAGVSNEKLFF. CDR3 coding DNA: TGTGCCAGCAGCTCTGCAGGGGTTTCTAATGAAAAACTGTTTTTT.

The genes are TRBV30 and TRBJ1-1; 8 bases align to TRBD1. V gave up 7 bases and J gave up 0 bases; unmatched junction bases: 7. The CDR3 has 14 residues. CDR1 and CDR2 from the germline V gene are GTSNPN and SVGIG (reference sequence). The CDR3 DNA follows: TGTGCCTTAGACAGGGGTGGGATGAACACTGAAGCTTTCTTT. Translation gives CALDRGGMNTEAFF.

The J gene is TRBJ2-3, the V gene TRBV5-1; 7 nucleotides align to TRBD2. CDR1 and CDR2 from the germline V gene are SGHRS and YFSETQ. The CDR3 consists of 15 residues. J gave up 0 bases and V 7 bases, and 8 bases lay outside the gene matches. As DNA, the CDR3 is TGCGCCAGCGTTCGGGCTAGCGGAAGCACAGATACGCAGTATTTT. Encoded protein: CASVRASGSTDTQYF.

This CDR3 is CASSRRTSGTYEQYF. In DNA, the CDR3 is TGTGCCAGCAGTCGTCGGACTAGCGGAACCTACGAGCAGTACTTC. This rearrangement joins TRBV28 to TRBJ2-7, with 10 positions matching TRBD2. The CDR3 runs 15 residues. Trimming cost V 5 bases and J 2 bases; bases outside gene matches: 6. Per germline, CDR1 MDHEN and CDR2 SYDVKM.

The chain carries TRBV11-2 and TRBJ2-1; 7 bases are a match to TRBD2. Germline assignment: CDR1 SGHAT and CDR2 FQNNGV. The V and J ends lost 5 bases and 5 bases, in that order; junction bases with no gene match: 9. The CDR3 extends over 15 amino acids. The chain's CDR3 is CASSTGGLYNNEQFF. CDR3 in DNA: TGTGCCAGCAGCACGGGGGGACTGTACAACAATGAGCAGTTCTTC.

This clone was counted a single time. The V gene is TRBV5-1, the J gene TRBJ2-1; 12 bases fit TRBD2. The CDR3 is 16 residues long. Germline V gene data show CDR1 as SGHRS and CDR2 as YFSETQ. The trim removed 1 base at V and 12 bases at J, leaving 11 bases unmatched. The CDR3 DNA sequence: TGCGCCAGCAGCTTGTCGGGACTAGCGGGTCAAAGGGTGCAGTTCTTC. This gives the protein CASSLSGLAGQRVQFF.

The rearrangement joins TRBV30 to TRBJ1-1; D is possibly TRBD1 (6 bases). V was shortened by 0 bases and J by 1 base, with 9 bases between the two germline ends. In germline, CDR1 is GTSNPN, CDR2 SVGIG (reference sequence). This CDR3 spans 14 amino acids. The CDR3 DNA sequence: TGTGCCTGGAGTGTTACCAGGGGGAACACTGAAGCTTTCTTT. Protein sequence: CAWSVTRGNTEAFF.

This chain links TRBV29-1 with TRBJ2-1, with 12 bases aligning to TRBD2. This CDR3 region has 13 residues. Losses at the gene ends were 4 bases for V and 12 bases for J; bases not matched to a gene: 7. Germline CDR1 reads SQVTM; CDR2 reads ANQGSEA. CDR3 DNA: TGCAGCGTTGGTTCTAGCGGGAGGGGTTCGCAGTTCTTC. Its translation is CSVGSSGRGSQFF.

The chain combines TRBV12-5 with TRBJ2-1, with TRBD2 identical over 8 bases. The CDR3 sequence is 21 residues long. Trimming at V came to 4 bases and at J to 0 bases, leaving 20 bases not matched to a gene. The V gene's germline CDR1 is LGHNT and CDR2 FRNRAP. DNA of the CDR3: TGTGCTAGTGGTTACACTATCGGACCTAGCGGGCGGAGAAGCTCCTACAATGAGCAGTTCTTC. Amino acid sequence: CASGYTIGPSGRRSSYNEQFF.

The sample holds one count of this clone. This chain uses TRBV10-3 with TRBJ2-7; 8 nucleotides match TRBD1. The CDR3 totals 14 residues. Germline V gene data show CDR1 as ENHRY and CDR2 as SYGVKD. Trimming cost V 7 bases and J 5 bases; bases outside gene matches: 10. The CDR3: CAIKTGGSGHEQYF. CDR3 DNA sequence: TGTGCCATCAAAACAGGGGGAAGTGGCCACGAGCAGTACTTC.

The rearrangement links TRBV3-1 (or the pseudogene TRBV3-2) to TRBJ1-2, with TRBD1 as a possible D gene (5 bases). Germline CDR1 reads LGHDT; CDR2 reads YNNKEL (reference sequence). This CDR3 contains 13 residues. Trimming shortened V by 4 bases and J by 8 bases, and 14 bases separated the two germline ends. As DNA, the CDR3 is TGTGCCAGCAGCCTTCAGGGCCCTGGGGGCTACACCTTC. Its protein product is CASSLQGPGGYTF.

The chain carries TRBV11-2 and TRBJ2-1; D unresolved. Looked up from germline, CDR1 is SGHAT and CDR2 is FQNNGV. The CDR3 is made up of 13 amino acids. V was trimmed by 4 bases and J by 9 bases, leaving 13 bases between them. In DNA form, the CDR3 reads TGTGCCAGCAGCTCCGTCAATTCGGGTGAGCAGTTCTTC. This translates into CASSSVNSGEQFF.